Listed below are T cell receptor beta chains from one sample, sequenced in a study of T-cell reconstitution after alpha-beta-depleted transplantation in children. MiXCR, run by TCRdb on the PCR reads, gives a single entry per CDR3 protein. Of a few hundred thousand distinct CDR3 sequences listed, around 12% were seen once; the top ten hold approximately 5.4%. The sample here was PBMCs from the stem cell graft donor, taken from the stem cell graft. These receptor sequences come from a human donor who donated a stem cell graft to a child with combined immunodeficiency. Each CDR3 is given with its conserved first and last residue. A D gene is named only where the DNA matches it firmly. The size entry is marked missing in some rows and otherwise reads once, few, many or a size class.

CDR3 length: 14
D gene: TRBD2
V gene: TRBV10-3
clone size: few
J gene: TRBJ2-7
CDR3 DNA: TGTGCCATCGGGAGACTAGCGGGAAGCTACGAGCAGTACTTC
CDR3 protein: CAIGRLAGSYEQYF

CDR3 length: 12
D gene: -
V gene: TRBV24-1
clone size: -
J gene: TRBJ2-3
CDR3 DNA: TGTGCCACCATGGGTAGCACAGATACGCAGTATTTT
CDR3 protein: CATMGSTDTQYF

CDR3 length: 14
D gene: -
V gene: TRBV29-1
clone size: many
J gene: TRBJ2-5
CDR3 DNA: TGCAGCGTCGAGAGGCAGCGAGAGACAGAGACCCAGTACTTC
CDR3 protein: CSVERQRETETQYF

CDR3 length: 17
D gene: TRBD2
V gene: TRBV6-2/TRBV6-3
clone size: few
J gene: TRBJ2-1
CDR3 DNA: TGTGCCAGCAGTTACTCGTCTAGCGGGAGATTCTTGAATGAGCAGTTCTTC
CDR3 protein: CASSYSSSGRFLNEQFF

CDR3 length: 14
D gene: TRBD2
V gene: TRBV6-1
clone size: -
J gene: TRBJ2-5
CDR3 DNA: TGTGCCAGCAGTCGCGGGGGGGACCAAGAGACCCAGTACTTC
CDR3 protein: CASSRGGDQETQYF

CDR3 length: 16
D gene: TRBD2
V gene: TRBV7-2
clone size: -
J gene: TRBJ2-5
CDR3 DNA: TGTGCCAGCAGCCCGGGCAATAGCGGGGTCCAAGAGACCCAGTACTTC
CDR3 protein: CASSPGNSGVQETQYF

CDR3 length: 19
D gene: TRBD2
V gene: TRBV7-8
clone size: few
J gene: TRBJ2-7
CDR3 DNA: TGTGCCAGCAGCTCCACCGGCGCGCTACTAGCGGGAGTTAACTACGAGCAGTACTTC
CDR3 protein: CASSSTGALLAGVNYEQYF

CDR3 length: 16
D gene: -
V gene: TRBV6-5
clone size: many
J gene: TRBJ2-1
CDR3 DNA: TGTGCCAGCAGTTACTCGACAACGGGAGCCTACAATGAGCAGTTCTTC
CDR3 protein: CASSYSTTGAYNEQFF

CDR3 length: 17
D gene: TRBD2
V gene: TRBV3-1
clone size: once
J gene: TRBJ2-3
CDR3 DNA: TGTGCCAGCAGCCGAGGCGGCGGGGGGTCTAGCACAGATACGCAGTATTTT
CDR3 protein: CASSRGGGGSSTDTQYF

CDR3 length: 14
D gene: -
V gene: TRBV5-1
clone size: -
J gene: TRBJ2-5
CDR3 DNA: TGCGCCAGCAGCTTGGCCACTTTCCAAGAGACCCAGTACTTC
CDR3 protein: CASSLATFQETQYF

CDR3 length: 17
D gene: TRBD2
V gene: TRBV12-5
clone size: -
J gene: TRBJ2-3
CDR3 DNA: TGTGCTAGTGGTTTCGGGACTAGCGGGATGGGCGCAGATACGCAGTATTTT
CDR3 protein: CASGFGTSGMGADTQYF

CDR3 length: 12
D gene: TRBD1
V gene: TRBV7-2
clone size: -
J gene: TRBJ2-7
CDR3 DNA: TGTGCCAGCAGCTCGGACAGGAGGGAGCAGTACTTC
CDR3 protein: CASSSDRREQYF

CDR3 length: 15
D gene: -
V gene: TRBV7-2
clone size: few
J gene: TRBJ2-7
CDR3 DNA: TGTGCCAGCAGCCCCTCCGGGCAGCTTTCCTACGAGCAGTACTTC
CDR3 protein: CASSPSGQLSYEQYF

CDR3 length: 14
D gene: TRBD1
V gene: TRBV19
clone size: -
J gene: TRBJ1-5
CDR3 DNA: TGTGCCAGTAGCATGTCTCAGGGGGAACAGCCCCAGCATTTT
CDR3 protein: CASSMSQGEQPQHF

CDR3 length: 11
D gene: -
V gene: TRBV12-3/TRBV12-4
clone size: -
J gene: TRBJ2-5
CDR3 DNA: TGTGCGGGAGGTTATGGAGAGACCCAGTACTTC
CDR3 protein: CAGGYGETQYF

CDR3 length: 11
D gene: -
V gene: TRBV3-1
clone size: many
J gene: TRBJ2-2
CDR3 DNA: TGTGCCAGCAGGCTCACCGGGGAGCTGTTTTTT
CDR3 protein: CASRLTGELFF

CDR3 length: 15
D gene: -
V gene: TRBV20-1
clone size: few
J gene: TRBJ2-4
CDR3 DNA: TGCAGTGCTAGTTGGGGGGGCCAAGCTAAAAACATTCAGTACTTC
CDR3 protein: CSASWGGQAKNIQYF

CDR3 length: 15
D gene: -
V gene: TRBV28
clone size: -
J gene: TRBJ1-1
CDR3 DNA: TGTGCCAGCAGCTCCCCGGGGGGTATGACCACTGAAGCTTTCTTT
CDR3 protein: CASSSPGGMTTEAFF

CDR3 length: 14
D gene: -
V gene: TRBV12-3/TRBV12-4
clone size: few
J gene: TRBJ2-4
CDR3 DNA: TGTGCCAGCAGTGGGGACTCGGGGTCACACATTCAGTACTTC
CDR3 protein: CASSGDSGSHIQYF

CDR3 length: 13
D gene: -
V gene: TRBV3-1
clone size: few
J gene: TRBJ2-5
CDR3 DNA: TGTGCCAGCAGGTCAGCACACCAAGAGACCCAGTACTTC
CDR3 protein: CASRSAHQETQYF

CDR3 length: 14
D gene: -
V gene: TRBV4-3
clone size: many
J gene: TRBJ1-3
CDR3 DNA: TGCGCCAGCAGCCAAGCGTACTCTGGAAACACCATATATTTT
CDR3 protein: CASSQAYSGNTIYF

CDR3 length: 15
D gene: TRBD2
V gene: TRBV6-2/TRBV6-3
clone size: many
J gene: TRBJ2-1
CDR3 DNA: TGTGCCAGCAGTTTCAAGCGGGAGGGGGGCAATGAGCAGTTCTTC
CDR3 protein: CASSFKREGGNEQFF

CDR3 length: 17
D gene: -
V gene: TRBV24-1
clone size: -
J gene: TRBJ2-3
CDR3 DNA: TGTGCCACCAGTGATTTGTTGGGGAACCTGAGGACAGATACGCAGTATTTT
CDR3 protein: CATSDLLGNLRTDTQYF

CDR3 length: 13
D gene: TRBD2
V gene: TRBV20-1
clone size: -
J gene: TRBJ2-1
CDR3 DNA: TGCAGTGCTGACGGGGGGGTTTACAATGAGCAGTTCTTC
CDR3 protein: CSADGGVYNEQFF

CDR3 length: 14
D gene: -
V gene: TRBV4-3
clone size: -
J gene: TRBJ2-7
CDR3 DNA: TGCGCCAGCAGCCAAGTCTGGGGACGCTACGAGCAGTACTTC
CDR3 protein: CASSQVWGRYEQYF

CDR3 length: 13
D gene: -
V gene: TRBV3-1
clone size: -
J gene: TRBJ1-5
CDR3 DNA: TGTGCCAGCAGCCAAGATGTTTCCCAGCCCCAGCATTTT
CDR3 protein: CASSQDVSQPQHF

CDR3 length: 14
D gene: -
V gene: TRBV12-3/TRBV12-4
clone size: -
J gene: TRBJ2-7
CDR3 DNA: TGTGCCAGCAGTTATGACCCTTGGGGCTCCGAGCAGTACTTC
CDR3 protein: CASSYDPWGSEQYF

CDR3 length: 15
D gene: TRBD1
V gene: TRBV24-1
clone size: -
J gene: TRBJ2-7
CDR3 DNA: TGTGCCACCAGTGATACGGGACAGGGTACCTACGAGCAGTACTTC
CDR3 protein: CATSDTGQGTYEQYF

CDR3 length: 13
D gene: TRBD1
V gene: TRBV20-1
clone size: -
J gene: TRBJ2-7
CDR3 DNA: TGCAGTGCCACAGACAGGGGGAAAAACGAGCAGTACTTC
CDR3 protein: CSATDRGKNEQYF

CDR3 length: 14
D gene: TRBD1
V gene: TRBV29-1
clone size: many
J gene: TRBJ2-1
CDR3 DNA: TGCAGCGTTACGGACAGGATGCCGGGCAATGAGCAGTTCTTC
CDR3 protein: CSVTDRMPGNEQFF

CDR3 length: 10
D gene: -
V gene: TRBV20-1
clone size: -
J gene: TRBJ2-7
CDR3 DNA: TGCAGTGCTATGGTCTACGAGCAGTACTTC
CDR3 protein: CSAMVYEQYF

CDR3 length: 15
D gene: -
V gene: TRBV12-3/TRBV12-4
clone size: -
J gene: TRBJ2-2
CDR3 DNA: TGTGCCAGCAGTTTGAAGTGGGCTAACACCGGGGAGCTGTTTTTT
CDR3 protein: CASSLKWANTGELFF

CDR3 length: 12
D gene: -
V gene: TRBV12-3/TRBV12-4
clone size: few
J gene: TRBJ2-1
CDR3 DNA: TGTGCCAGCAGCAAGACAGTTGATGAGCAGTTCTTC
CDR3 protein: CASSKTVDEQFF

CDR3 length: 15
D gene: -
V gene: TRBV20-1
clone size: many
J gene: TRBJ2-5
CDR3 DNA: TGCAGTGCTAGAGATCTCTCGCGGGGCCAAGAGACCCAGTACTTC
CDR3 protein: CSARDLSRGQETQYF

CDR3 length: 14
D gene: -
V gene: TRBV7-9
clone size: many
J gene: TRBJ2-2
CDR3 DNA: TGTGCCAGCAGCTTGACCGAGAGGTCCGGGGAGCTGTTTTTT
CDR3 protein: CASSLTERSGELFF

CDR3 length: 14
D gene: -
V gene: TRBV5-1
clone size: few
J gene: TRBJ1-6
CDR3 DNA: TGCGCCAGCAGCTTCCGGGACGGTAATTCACCCCTCCACTTT
CDR3 protein: CASSFRDGNSPLHF

CDR3 length: 12
D gene: -
V gene: TRBV10-3
clone size: many
J gene: TRBJ1-2
CDR3 DNA: TGTGCCTCAAAAGGAGACCTCTATGGCTACACCTTC
CDR3 protein: CASKGDLYGYTF

CDR3 length: 19
D gene: TRBD2
V gene: TRBV11-2
clone size: -
J gene: TRBJ2-7
CDR3 DNA: TGTGCCAGCAGCTTGGTAAGACTAGCGGGAGGGCTTAGGACCTACGAGCAGTACTTC
CDR3 protein: CASSLVRLAGGLRTYEQYF

CDR3 length: 16
D gene: -
V gene: TRBV6-1
clone size: few
J gene: TRBJ2-7
CDR3 DNA: TGTGCCAGCAGTCGCGCTCGGGGCCTCCTCTCCTACGAGCAGTACTTC
CDR3 protein: CASSRARGLLSYEQYF

CDR3 length: 16
D gene: TRBD2
V gene: TRBV7-3
clone size: many
J gene: TRBJ2-3
CDR3 DNA: TGTGCCAGCAGCTTTTCACCCAGCGGGGGGTTAGATACGCAGTATTTT
CDR3 protein: CASSFSPSGGLDTQYF

CDR3 length: 14
D gene: TRBD1
V gene: TRBV20-1
clone size: few
J gene: TRBJ1-5
CDR3 DNA: TGCAGTGCTAGTTCAGGGGGGGAAACTCAGCCCCAGCATTTT
CDR3 protein: CSASSGGETQPQHF

CDR3 length: 12
D gene: -
V gene: TRBV12-3/TRBV12-4
clone size: -
J gene: TRBJ2-7
CDR3 DNA: TGTGCCAGCGGGGATGGATTCTACGAGCAGTACTTC
CDR3 protein: CASGDGFYEQYF

CDR3 length: 17
D gene: -
V gene: TRBV28
clone size: many
J gene: TRBJ2-7
CDR3 DNA: TGTGCCAGCAGCCCCAGGGGGGGGGCAGGGAGCACCTACGAGCAGTACTTC
CDR3 protein: CASSPRGGAGSTYEQYF

CDR3 length: 13
D gene: -
V gene: TRBV12-3/TRBV12-4
clone size: few
J gene: TRBJ2-1
CDR3 DNA: TGTGCCAGCAGAATAGGGAATTACAATGAGCAGTTCTTC
CDR3 protein: CASRIGNYNEQFF

CDR3 length: 13
D gene: TRBD1
V gene: TRBV3-1
clone size: -
J gene: TRBJ1-6
CDR3 DNA: TGTGCCAGCAGCCATCTCGACAGGGAAACCCTCCACTTT
CDR3 protein: CASSHLDRETLHF

CDR3 length: 14
D gene: -
V gene: TRBV7-2
clone size: many
J gene: TRBJ2-7
CDR3 DNA: TGTGCCAGCAGCCCAGGGGGGTCTACCTACGAGCAGTACTTC
CDR3 protein: CASSPGGSTYEQYF

CDR3 length: 15
D gene: -
V gene: TRBV6-4
clone size: few
J gene: TRBJ2-2
CDR3 DNA: TGTGCCAGCCAAGGACCTCCACTGAACACCGGGGAGCTGTTTTTT
CDR3 protein: CASQGPPLNTGELFF

CDR3 length: 16
D gene: TRBD1
V gene: TRBV6-5
clone size: -
J gene: TRBJ1-1
CDR3 DNA: TGTGCCAGCAGTTACTCGAACAGGGGGTTGAACACTGAAGCTTTCTTT
CDR3 protein: CASSYSNRGLNTEAFF

CDR3 length: 15
D gene: TRBD1
V gene: TRBV2
clone size: -
J gene: TRBJ2-7
CDR3 DNA: TGTGCCAGCAGTGATGCCGGGACAGGAGGCTACGAGCAGTACTTC
CDR3 protein: CASSDAGTGGYEQYF